A selection of T cell receptor beta chains follows, all from one sample in a study of T cells in Graves' hyperthyroidism and ophthalmopathy. Each CDR3 protein gets one entry after TCRdb re-called the multiplex PCR reads with MiXCR. The sample has hundreds of thousands of distinct CDR3 sequences; 15% to 20% are singletons. The sequenced material came from blood. The source is a woman aged 25-40 years with Graves' hyperthyroidism. The CDR3 runs from the conserved cysteine through the conserved F or W. A D gene is named only where the DNA matches it firmly. Rows give clone size only sometimes, using once, few, many, or a class for an expanded clone.

>TRBV5-1|TRBD2|16|TRBJ2-3|few
CASSLIAGVSTDTQYF
TGCGCCAGCAGCCTGATAGCGGGAGTTAGCACAGATACGCAGTATTTT
>TRBV19|TRBD1|15|TRBJ1-5|NA
CARGVTGGGNQPQHF
TGTGCCAGGGGTGTAACAGGGGGAGGCAATCAGCCCCAGCATTTT
>TRBV20-1|TRBD2|16|TRBJ2-7|many
CSARDGGRGSSYEQYF
TGCAGTGCTAGAGATGGCGGGAGGGGTAGCTCCTACGAGCAGTACTTC
>TRBV6-5|NA|16|TRBJ1-3|NA
CASSYSIGSSGNTIYF
TGTGCCAGCAGTTACTCGATCGGCAGCTCTGGAAACACCATATATTTT
>TRBV6-9|NA|16|TRBJ2-4|few
CASSYPGLLAKNIQYF
TGTGCCAGCAGTTACCCCGGGTTATTAGCCAAAAACATTCAGTACTTC
>TRBV7-2|NA|14|TRBJ2-5|NA
CASSLAITEETQYF
TGTGCCAGCAGCTTAGCGATCACAGAAGAGACCCAGTACTTC
>TRBV28|TRBD2|15|TRBJ2-1|many
CASSTTGTRDNEQFF
TGTGCCAGCAGCACGACCGGGACTAGGGACAATGAGCAGTTCTTC
>TRBV20-1|TRBD1|12|TRBJ2-1|many
CSARSDRVEQFF
TGCAGTGCTAGATCGGACAGGGTTGAGCAGTTCTTC
>TRBV6-1|TRBD1|14|TRBJ1-5|few
CASKTGSVGQPQHF
TGTGCCAGCAAGACAGGGTCGGTCGGTCAGCCCCAGCATTTT
>TRBV5-1|TRBD2|15|TRBJ2-3|many
CASGHSGSSTDTQYF
TGCGCCAGCGGTCATAGCGGGAGTTCGACAGATACGCAGTATTTT
>TRBV28|NA|14|TRBJ2-5|many
CASSFWTEQETQYF
TGTGCCAGCAGTTTTTGGACAGAACAAGAGACCCAGTACTTC
>TRBV28|NA|14|TRBJ2-3|many
CASSFPGHTDTQYF
TGTGCCAGCAGTTTTCCAGGGCATACAGATACGCAGTATTTT
>TRBV12-3/TRBV12-4|TRBD2|18|TRBJ2-1|NA
CASSQDLAGGPDHNEQFF
TGTGCCAGCAGCCAAGATTTAGCGGGAGGGCCCGATCACAATGAGCAGTTCTTC
>TRBV29-1|NA|13|TRBJ2-7|many
CSVVHGSFYEQYF
TGCAGCGTTGTTCACGGTTCCTTCTACGAGCAGTACTTC
>TRBV7-8|NA|15|TRBJ1-2|many
CASSRTGRGGDGYTF
TGTGCCAGCAGCAGAACGGGGCGGGGCGGCGATGGCTACACCTTC
>TRBV7-6|NA|14|TRBJ2-1|NA
CASTPSLGYNEQFF
TGTGCCAGCACCCCCTCACTTGGCTACAATGAGCAGTTCTTC
>TRBV7-3|NA|13|TRBJ2-2|many
CASSTANTGELFF
TGTGCCAGCAGCACCGCGAACACCGGGGAGCTGTTTTTT
>TRBV27|TRBD1|17|TRBJ2-1|many
CASSTGTGRDSYNEQFF
TGTGCCAGCAGTACGGGGACAGGGAGGGACTCCTACAATGAGCAGTTCTTC
>TRBV7-9|NA|14|TRBJ2-1|NA
CASSLRTTHREQFF
TGTGCCAGCAGCTTAAGGACTACCCACCGTGAGCAGTTCTTC
>TRBV20-1|TRBD2|18|TRBJ2-2|NA
CSARDWSSGRVNTGELFF
TGCAGTGCTAGAGATTGGTCAAGCGGGAGGGTTAACACCGGGGAGCTGTTTTTT
>TRBV4-1|TRBD1|16|TRBJ2-1|few
CASSQDRARGLGEQFF
TGCGCCAGCAGCCAAGATAGGGCCAGGGGGCTCGGTGAGCAGTTCTTC
>TRBV3-1|TRBD1|13|TRBJ1-1|many
CASSHRDRGKAFF
TGTGCCAGCAGCCATCGGGACAGGGGGAAAGCTTTCTTT
>TRBV5-1|NA|13|TRBJ1-4|few
CASSLQPGEKLFF
TGCGCCAGCAGCCTACAACCGGGGGAAAAACTGTTTTTT
>TRBV27|TRBD2|16|TRBJ2-7|few
CASSAFLVGGPREQYF
TGTGCCAGCAGTGCGTTTCTAGTGGGAGGGCCTCGGGAGCAGTACTTC
>TRBV12-3/TRBV12-4|NA|17|TRBJ1-2|NA
CASSPPPDGRANYGYTF
TGTGCCAGCAGTCCACCCCCGGACGGTCGAGCTAACTATGGCTACACCTTC
>TRBV6-5|TRBD1|18|TRBJ2-7|many
CASSYSPRQGALSYEQYF
TGTGCCAGCAGTTACTCTCCCAGACAGGGGGCCCTATCCTACGAGCAGTACTTC
>TRBV12-5|NA|15|TRBJ2-2|few
CASGQGGANTGELFF
TGTGCTAGTGGTCAAGGTGGAGCGAACACCGGGGAGCTGTTTTTT
>TRBV7-2|TRBD1|15|TRBJ1-2|NA
CASSLDFRGHYGYTF
TGTGCCAGCAGCTTAGACTTCAGGGGGCATTATGGCTACACCTTC
>TRBV27|TRBD2|17|TRBJ2-1|NA
CASSPHRTSGGYNEQFF
TGTGCCAGCAGTCCACATCGGACTAGCGGGGGGTACAATGAGCAGTTCTTC
>TRBV4-1|TRBD1|16|TRBJ1-1|NA
CASSQTPRGGNTEAFF
TGCGCCAGCAGCCAGACCCCCAGGGGGGGGAACACTGAAGCTTTCTTT
>TRBV6-1|NA|12|TRBJ2-5|few
CAGPVSHGTQYF
TGTGCCGGTCCGGTATCCCACGGGACCCAGTACTTC
>TRBV28|TRBD1|13|TRBJ1-2|many
CASSLGQVDGYTF
TGTGCCAGCAGTTTGGGACAGGTGGACGGCTACACCTTC
>TRBV9|TRBD1|15|TRBJ2-7|few
CASSPGQGIVYEQYF
TGTGCCAGCAGCCCGGGACAGGGAATCGTCTACGAGCAGTACTTC
>TRBV28|TRBD1|13|TRBJ1-4|many
CASSPGGSEKLFF
TGTGCCAGCAGTCCAGGGGGGAGTGAAAAACTGTTTTTT
>TRBV20-1|NA|13|TRBJ2-5|many
CSAREGLLWTQYF
TGCAGTGCTAGAGAGGGCCTGCTTTGGACCCAGTACTTC
>TRBV5-1|TRBD2|16|TRBJ2-2|few
CASSITAGPRAGELFF
TGCGCCAGCAGCATTACAGCGGGACCGAGGGCCGGGGAGCTGTTTTTT
>TRBV29-1|NA|15|TRBJ2-7|few
CSVEDPRETPYEQYF
TGCAGCGTTGAAGATCCGAGAGAAACTCCCTACGAGCAGTACTTC
>TRBV28|NA|13|TRBJ2-7|many
CASQTGQFYEQYF
TGTGCCAGCCAAACCGGACAGTTCTACGAGCAGTACTTC
>TRBV27|NA|15|TRBJ1-5|many
CASSFGALGNQPQHF
TGTGCCAGCAGTTTCGGGGCGCTTGGCAATCAGCCCCAGCATTTT
>TRBV11-2|NA|17|TRBJ1-4|NA
CASSLDGRSATNEKLFF
TGTGCCAGCAGCTTAGATGGGAGGTCAGCAACTAATGAAAAACTGTTTTTT
>TRBV12-3/TRBV12-4|TRBD2|15|TRBJ2-7|many
CASSLRSGSSYEQYF
TGTGCCAGCAGTTTACGAAGCGGGAGCAGCTACGAGCAGTACTTC
>TRBV2|NA|15|TRBJ2-7|few
CASSDGERSSYEQYF
TGTGCCAGCAGTGATGGGGAAAGGAGCTCCTACGAGCAGTACTTC
>TRBV20-1|TRBD1|13|TRBJ2-7|NA
CSADPTGGIEQYF
TGCAGTGCTGACCCGACAGGGGGCATCGAGCAGTACTTC
>TRBV28|TRBD1|14|TRBJ1-2|many
CASSFGYRGEGYTF
TGTGCCAGCAGTTTTGGTTACAGGGGTGAGGGCTACACCTTC
>TRBV5-6|NA|16|TRBJ1-3|NA
CASSFYQTGAGNTIYF
TGTGCCAGCAGCTTCTACCAGACAGGTGCTGGAAACACCATATATTTT
>TRBV6-5|NA|14|TRBJ2-3|many
CASSYDSSTDTQYF
TGTGCCAGCAGTTACGACTCGAGCACAGATACGCAGTATTTT
>TRBV27|NA|12|TRBJ2-7|many
CASRSLGYEQYF
TGTGCCAGCAGATCCCTCGGGTACGAGCAGTACTTC
>TRBV18|NA|13|TRBJ1-2|NA
CTSSQEVNYGYTF
TGTACCAGCTCACAGGAGGTTAACTATGGCTACACCTTC
>TRBV7-9|TRBD1|18|TRBJ2-3|NA
CASSQDLIRDSFTDTQYF
TGTGCCAGCAGCCAAGATTTAATTAGGGACAGTTTCACAGATACGCAGTATTTT
>TRBV19|NA|15|TRBJ1-5|once
CASSIARGATEPQHF
TGTGCCAGTAGTATAGCGCGGGGGGCGACGGAGCCCCAGCATTTT
>TRBV5-1|NA|13|TRBJ2-1|many
CASSLDGLDEQFF
TGCGCCAGCAGCTTGGACGGTTTGGATGAGCAGTTCTTC
>TRBV12-3/TRBV12-4|NA|13|TRBJ2-5|many
CASAILNQETQYF
TGTGCCAGCGCCATTCTCAATCAAGAGACCCAGTACTTC
>TRBV27|NA|14|TRBJ1-5|many
CASSFSSLSGTQHF
TGTGCCAGCAGTTTCTCCAGCCTCAGTGGTACCCAGCATTTT